This T cell receptor (beta chain) appears in the sequencing data of a study of shared clonotypes between healthy human individuals. The overall study: Each donor's CD4 naive and CD4 memory cells filled three plates apiece, CD8 naive two, and CD8 memory one. The study's findings and limits: Among several donors, about 5% of naive CD4 clonotypes were found in common. Tissue TCR repertoires likely differ from these blood-only repertoires.

Generated by immunoSEQ multiplex PCR, the TCRdb table keeps only in-frame clones and is missing some. Counted here are about 120,000 clones, approximately 70% occurring once; the ten biggest clones make up 24%. Notes on this clone: Its cognate antigen is unknown. The sample holds other DNA sequences that translate to the same CDR3.

The receptor's source is a woman under 40 in good health. The specimen was memory CD8+ T cells sorted from blood. Subset denoted: CD45RO+ cells pooled with CCR7-negative TemRA cells.

In DNA, the CDR3 is TGTGCCAGCAGAGGCGTTGGCAATCAGCCCCAGCATTTT. This encodes CASRGVGNQPQHF. This rearrangement joins TRBV6-5 to TRBJ1-5; D is unresolved. V gave up 6 bases and J gave up 2 bases, with 8 bases separating them. This CDR3 is built from 13 residues. CDR1 and CDR2 (germline): MNHEY, SVGAGI.